This T cell receptor beta chain was recorded in a study of OX40 agonist ivuxolimab in advanced cancers. Concerning the study at large: The costimulatory receptor OX40 (CD134) was targeted by ivuxolimab, a fully human IgG2 agonistic monoclonal antibody. Intravenous ivuxolimab was administered to patients every 2 weeks at six dose levels: 0.01, 0.1, 0.3, 1.5, 3 and 10 mg/kg. Of the approximately 50 dose-escalation patients, hepatocellular carcinoma was present in about 20, melanoma in approximately 15, renal cell carcinoma in 9 and head and neck cancer in 9. The dose-escalation cohort was around 84% male with a mean age of about 65 years, ranging from about 20 to 80. Patients were allowed to have had prior anti-PD-1, anti-PD-L1 or anti-CTLA-4 therapy, and more than 35% of the dose-escalation patients had been treated with checkpoint inhibitors. Partial responses occurred in three dose-escalation patients: two with cutaneous melanoma and one with hepatocellular carcinoma. The point of sequencing TCRbeta in the periphery was to test whether ivuxolimab changed TCR sequence diversity and drove clonal T-cell expansion. The paper covers the monotherapy dose-escalation part of the phase I ivuxolimab trial, which included N ≈ 57 patients. Study-wide conclusions, independent of this receptor: At doses of 0.1 to 3.0 mg/kg, clonal expansion of both CD4+ and CD8+ blood T cells was observed from baseline to week 6. In the 0.1-3.0 mg/kg groups, partial responders were among the patients with the lowest normalized peripheral clonal expansion, particularly in CD8+ T cells. After ivuxolimab, CD8+ T cells had more expanded clones than CD4+ T cells on average. Low levels of normalized T-cell clonal expansion were also seen in some patients who did not respond. Which antigens the clonally expanded peripheral T cells were specific for was not determined.

Patients with a history of autoimmune disease or receiving systemic immunosuppression were excluded from the trial. Peripheral blood for TCR sequencing was collected from all dose cohorts at baseline, on cycle 4 day 1, and on cycle 7 day 1. Samples came from an open-label, multicenter, first-in-human phase I dose-escalation trial of ivuxolimab. Adults with locally advanced or metastatic melanoma, renal cell carcinoma, hepatocellular carcinoma or head and neck squamous cell carcinoma were enrolled in the trial. Before TCR sequencing, CD4+ and CD8+ T cells were separately sorted from peripheral blood. As encoded in the germline V gene (reference sequence), CDR1 is SEHNR while CDR2 is FQNEAQ. The trim is 2 bases for V and 0 bases for J, with a gap of 11 bases between the germline ends. Its CDR3 holds 16 amino acids, cysteine through phenylalanine. Here the CDR3 DNA is all that survives: 48 bases in frame from base 1.

Genomic DNA was extracted from sorted cells for sequencing of the TCRbeta CDR3 region. TCRbeta CDR3 regions were sequenced using the immunoSEQ Assay. The immuneACCESS repertoire file appears here via TCRdb, limited to in-frame rearrangements. These files lack a portion of the clones; in checked studies, under half of the deficit traces to unresolved V genes, and the cause of the others is not known. The table for this sample lists some 100,000 clones; approximately 84% of them were counted only once. The ten largest clonotypes hold about 5.5% of the sample. Comments on this clone: It lacks a known antigen. Base quality data are lacking; no much larger clone is found one base away.

Sample: CD4+ or CD8+ T cells sorted from blood, taken in a trial of the OX40 agonist ivuxolimab. Recombination joined TRBV7-9 with TRBJ2-1, with no D gene named confidently. The sequence was obtained from an adult with an advanced solid tumor such as melanoma, head and neck, liver or kidney cancer. CDR3 loop: CASSLTSLSSYNEQFF. DNA sequence: TGTGCCAGCAGCTTAACCTCCCTGAGCTCCTACAATGAGCAGTTCTTC.